A single TCR beta chain is shown here with its context. The data belong to a study of human T cells and chemical hapten exposure. Across the study: Researchers reported sensitizing a 2 cm by 2 cm upper inner arm skin site with 2% DPC. Patients, mostly women, had alopecia areata, alopecia totalis or alopecia universalis.

Time point specified: pre-sensitization, week 0. As for treatment: therapeutic diphenylcyclopropenone sensitization with weekly scalp DPC. Ahead of applying each patch test, blood was sampled. TCRdb re-derived calls from the RACE reads in MiXCR, one entry per CDR3 protein. The sample has about 80,000 distinct CDR3 sequences, 14% seen once. The CDR3 totals 17 residues. Trimming took 0 bases from V and 10 from J, leaving 19 bases between them. CDR1 is SGHVS and CDR2 is FQNEAQ in the germline V gene. The source material was whole blood, sampled in connection with sensitization to the hapten diphenylcyclopropenone (DPC). This receptor was obtained from a woman between 45 and 65 years old with alopecia areata. Some clones in this sample may be carry-over from other donors' samples. V gene TRBV7-8 combines with J gene TRBJ1-6; D is possibly TRBD1 (6 bases). CDR3 DNA sequence: TGTGCCAGCAGCTTAGCGAGTCTTACAGGGAGCCAGTCACCCCTCCACTTT. Translation gives CASSLASLTGSQSPLHF.